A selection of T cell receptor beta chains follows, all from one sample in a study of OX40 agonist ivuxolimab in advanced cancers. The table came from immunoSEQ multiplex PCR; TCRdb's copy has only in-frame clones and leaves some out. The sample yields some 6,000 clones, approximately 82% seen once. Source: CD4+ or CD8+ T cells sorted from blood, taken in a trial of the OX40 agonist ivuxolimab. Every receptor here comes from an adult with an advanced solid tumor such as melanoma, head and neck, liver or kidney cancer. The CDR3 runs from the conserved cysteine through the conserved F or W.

CDR3aa: CASSSGREYYGYTF; len: 14; j_gene: TRBJ1-2; v_gene: TRBV11-1
CDR3aa: CASSDQRVTEAFF; len: 13; j_gene: TRBJ1-1; v_gene: TRBV25-1
CDR3aa: CASSSGDRVGYTF; len: 13; j_gene: TRBJ1-2; v_gene: TRBV5-6
CDR3aa: CASSVATGYEQFF; len: 13; j_gene: TRBJ2-1; v_gene: TRBV9
CDR3aa: CASSVGGRRGTQYF; len: 14; j_gene: TRBJ2-3; v_gene: TRBV5-6
CDR3aa: CASSLRTSGGLRASTDTQYF; len: 20; j_gene: TRBJ2-3; v_gene: TRBV18
CDR3aa: CASSAEGTLLDEQYF; len: 15; j_gene: TRBJ2-7; v_gene: TRBV9
CDR3aa: CASNPAGGPGYTDTQYF; len: 17; j_gene: TRBJ2-3; v_gene: TRBV27
CDR3aa: CASSFFGPSPEKLFF; len: 15; j_gene: TRBJ1-4; v_gene: TRBV19
CDR3aa: CASSTQSAGGTDTQYF; len: 16; j_gene: TRBJ2-3; v_gene: TRBV5-4
CDR3aa: CASSLALSGGQSRQFF; len: 16; j_gene: TRBJ2-1; v_gene: TRBV7-8
CDR3aa: CASSEYTGEGNEQFF; len: 15; j_gene: TRBJ2-1; v_gene: TRBV2
CDR3aa: CASSRQGDTEAFF; len: 13; j_gene: TRBJ1-1; v_gene: TRBV19
CDR3aa: CASSPEGYSYEQYF; len: 14; j_gene: TRBJ2-7; v_gene: TRBV5-1
CDR3aa: CASSFSGGSYEQYF; len: 14; j_gene: TRBJ2-7; v_gene: TRBV7-9
CDR3aa: CASSSEYRGTDTQYF; len: 15; j_gene: TRBJ2-3; v_gene: TRBV7-2
CDR3aa: CASSQDFPSSSDEQYF; len: 16; j_gene: TRBJ2-7; v_gene: TRBV4-1
CDR3aa: CASSFLTGSENTEAFF; len: 16; j_gene: TRBJ1-1; v_gene: TRBV7-8
CDR3aa: CASSLALLTSGYEQYF; len: 16; j_gene: TRBJ2-7; v_gene: TRBV7-2
CDR3aa: CASSSQWGASAEAFF; len: 15; j_gene: TRBJ1-1; v_gene: TRBV9
CDR3aa: CASSLFRNSEQFF; len: 13; j_gene: TRBJ2-1; v_gene: TRBV13
CDR3aa: CASSPPSLARGTDTQYF; len: 17; j_gene: TRBJ2-3; v_gene: TRBV11-2
CDR3aa: CASSWLGPAYEQYF; len: 14; j_gene: TRBJ2-7; v_gene: TRBV7-2